This record concerns one T cell receptor (beta chain) sequence. Its target is not known. These data are taken from a study of CD8+CD57+ T cells in acquired aplastic anemia. As for the study in general: Yields of DNA that came from sorted CD4+ and CD8+ cells averaged 3.2 ug.

Study conclusions and caveats: Found in both controls and patients were approximately 29 CD8+ CDR3 sequences.

For CDR3 and TCR beta VDJ profiling, genomic DNA was the template used. Via MiXCR, TCRdb re-called the reads, giving one row per CDR3 protein. The sample includes 130,000 or so distinct CDR3 sequences, 41% of them seen just once. The sequenced sample was sorted CD4+, CD8+, or CD8+CD57+ T cells (not recorded which) from PBMCs. The receptor was isolated from a human donor in good health, serving as a control.

CDR3: CASSPAGGSYNEQFF. The DNA of the CDR3 is TGTGCCAGCTCCCCCGCAGGGGGCTCCTACAATGAGCAGTTCTTC. The chain recombines TRBV27 with TRBJ2-1, with 7 bases lining up with TRBD1. Germline CDR1 reads MNHEY; CDR2 reads SMNVEV (reference sequence). The CDR3 is made up of 15 amino acids. Germline trimming cut 8 bases from V and 0 bases from J; bases unmatched to any gene: 7.